These 32 T cell receptor beta chains originate from one sample sequenced in a study of siplizumab effects on memory and regulatory T cells. The table came from immunoSEQ multiplex PCR; TCRdb's copy has only in-frame clones and leaves some out. There are roughly 120,000 clones in the sample; less than 95% occur only once, and under 2% lies in the top ten. Specimen: non-Treg CD4+ T cells sorted from blood. The receptors were sampled from a human donor in good health.

The J gene is TRBJ2-5, the V gene TRBV10-1, with D uncertain. Germline V lookup: CDR1 WNHNN, CDR2 SYGVQD (reference sequence). The CDR3 consists of 15 residues. V was clipped by 1 base and J by 5 bases, with 14 bases between them. DNA of the CDR3: TGCGCCAGCAGTGAGTACGTGGGCGCGCTGGAGACCCAGTACTTC. It specifies CASSEYVGALETQYF.

The V gene is TRBV7-2, the J gene TRBJ2-3, with D hard to call. V lost 5 bases, J lost 0 bases, and 12 bases lay in between. The germline gives CDR1 SGHTA, CDR2 FQGNSA. This CDR3 contains 15 residues. CDR3 residues: CASSLNFLSTDTQYF. The CDR3 coding sequence is TGTGCCAGCAGCCTCAACTTTCTTAGCACAGATACGCAGTATTTT. The full variable domain, with the rest looked up from reference TRBV7-2 and TRBJ2-3, is GAGVSQSPSNKVTEKGKDVELRCDPISGHTALYWYRQSLGQGLEFLIYFQGNSAPDKSGLPSDRFSAERTGGSVSTLTIQRTQQEDSAVYLCASSLNFLSTDTQYFGPGTRLTVL.

The chain recombines TRBV6-1 with TRBJ1-1; D not certain. V shed 2 bases and J shed 6 bases, with 10 bases lying between them. CDR3 length: 13 amino acids. CDR1 MNHNS and CDR2 SASEGT come from the germline V gene. This chain's CDR3 is CASSEYNPSEAFF. In nucleotides, the CDR3 is TGTGCCAGCAGTGAATACAATCCATCTGAAGCTTTCTTT.

This rearrangement joins TRBV14 to TRBJ1-4, with D tentatively TRBD1 (6 bases). V dropped 5 bases and J dropped 5 bases, with 12 bases sitting between them. Germline loops: CDR1 SGHDN, CDR2 FVKESK. The CDR3 is 14 residues long. The CDR3 spells CASSKNRVNEKLFF. Written as DNA, the CDR3 is TGTGCCAGCAGCAAAAACAGGGTAAATGAAAAACTGTTTTTT.

The rearrangement links TRBV18 to TRBJ2-7; 8 bases agree with TRBD1. The CDR3 loop spans 15 amino acids. Germline CDR1 reads KGHSH; CDR2 reads LQKENI. V gave up 3 bases and J gave up 0 bases; unmatched junction bases: 4. The CDR3 sequence: CASSPNQGASYEQYF. The CDR3 DNA reads TGTGCCAGCTCACCGAATCAGGGGGCCTCCTACGAGCAGTACTTC.

The chain uses TRBV7-3 and TRBJ2-3; 14 nucleotides agree with TRBD2. Germline CDR1 reads SGHTA; CDR2 reads FQGTGA. This CDR3 has 14 amino acids. J was trimmed by 8 bases and V by 5 bases; bases with no gene match: 3. CDR3 amino acids: CASSPTSGRGTQYF. The DNA for the CDR3 is TGTGCCAGCAGCCCGACTAGCGGGAGGGGTACGCAGTATTTT.

The V gene is TRBV7-7, the J gene TRBJ1-4; 11 bases line up with TRBD1. V lost 5 bases and J lost 7; bases outside the gene matches: 3. Germline CDR1 reads SSHAT; CDR2 reads FNYEAQ (reference sequence). This CDR3 spans 14 amino acids. The CDR3 sequence: CASSQGTGGEKLFF. DNA of the CDR3: TGTGCCAGCAGCCAAGGGACAGGGGGTGAAAAACTGTTTTTT.

The CDR3: CASSLLAGFTDTQYF. DNA for the CDR3: TGTGCCAGCAGCTTACTAGCGGGGTTCACAGATACGCAGTATTTT. The chain joins TRBV7-9 to TRBJ2-3; TRBD2 matches 9 bases. Germline loops: CDR1 SEHNR, CDR2 FQNEAQ (reference sequence). This CDR3 comprises 15 residues. The V and J ends lost 2 bases and 2 bases, in that order; junction bases with no gene match: 2.

The V call is TRBV6-4, the J call TRBJ2-1, with TRBD2 matching over 9 bases. The junction had 12 bases not matched to a gene; V was cut back by 6 bases and J by 6 bases. The CDR3 has 16 amino acids. Germline CDR1 MRHNA, CDR2 SNTAGT. The CDR3 DNA follows: TGTGCCAGCAGCCCCCTTAGCGGGGGACCTGGCAATGAGCAGTTCTTC. Translating it yields CASSPLSGGPGNEQFF.

The chain joins TRBV7-8 to TRBJ2-1; D perhaps matches TRBD2 (5 bases). Germline assignment: CDR1 SGHVS and CDR2 FQNEAQ. The CDR3 is made up of 16 amino acids. V lost 1 base and J 1 base, leaving 11 bases between the germline ends. Written as DNA, the CDR3 is TGTGCCAGCAGCTTAGGAGGGCGGGTTTCCTACAATGAGCAGTTCTTC. It is translated as CASSLGGRVSYNEQFF.

The chain uses TRBV5-4 and TRBJ2-7; D ambiguous. This CDR3 has 13 residues. The germline CDR1 and CDR2 sequences are SGHNT and YYREEE (reference sequence). The V and J ends lost 4 bases and 7 bases respectively, with 15 bases between them. CDR3: CASSPGPPREQYF. The CDR3 DNA reads TGTGCCAGCAGCCCCGGGCCACCCCGAGAGCAGTACTTC.

This sequence joins TRBV5-1 and TRBJ1-6; 7 bases map to TRBD1. The germline V gene has CDR1 SGHRS and CDR2 YFSETQ. The CDR3 extends over 20 amino acids. Trimming removed 1 base from V and 0 bases from J; junction bases left unmatched: 13. The CDR3 loop is CASSLLPGQPPSSYNSPLHF. CDR3 coding DNA: TGCGCCAGCAGCTTGCTACCGGGACAGCCCCCAAGCTCCTATAATTCACCCCTCCACTTT.

This CDR3 is CASSLRELYTEAFF. The CDR3 bases are TGTGCCAGCAGCCTTAGGGAACTTTACACTGAAGCTTTCTTT. This chain joins TRBV7-9 and TRBJ1-1; unclear D gene. Germline CDR1 reads SEHNR; CDR2 reads FQNEAQ (reference sequence). CDR3 length: 14 amino acids. The V gene lost 5 bases and the J gene lost 3 bases, with 13 bases spanning the gap.

The rearrangement links TRBV5-4 to TRBJ2-5; 13 bases agree with TRBD2. Germline CDR1 is SGHNT and CDR2 is YYREEE (reference sequence). The CDR3 extends over 17 amino acids. The ends lost 0 bases at V and 1 base at J; junction bases unmatched: 3. The CDR3 spells CASSLARLAGGQETQYF. CDR3 nucleotide sequence: TGTGCCAGCAGCTTGGCCCGACTAGCGGGGGGCCAAGAGACCCAGTACTTC.

The chain carries TRBV6-5 and TRBJ1-2, with D uncertain. The germline gives CDR1 MNHEY, CDR2 SVGAGI. The CDR3 has 15 amino acids. V shed 0 bases and J shed 6 bases, with 14 bases lying between them. The CDR3 protein is CASSYSHSLGNGYTF. The CDR3 coding sequence is TGTGCCAGCAGTTACTCCCACTCCCTTGGAAATGGCTACACCTTC.

The CDR3 region has the DNA TGTGCCAGTAGCATGGACAGTCAGAAGTATAGCAATCAGCCCCAGCATTTT. It encodes CASSMDSQKYSNQPQHF. The gene calls are TRBV19 and TRBJ1-5, with D perhaps TRBD1 (6 bases). The CDR3 runs to 17 residues. Germline loops: CDR1 LNHDA, CDR2 SQIVND (reference sequence). Trimming took off 6 bases at V and 0 bases at J, with 18 bases between the two ends.

This chain connects TRBV6-6 to TRBJ2-5; TRBD1 or TRBD2 may be the D gene (5 bases each). Looked up from germline, CDR1 is MNHNY and CDR2 is SVGAGI (reference sequence). The V and J ends lost 5 bases and 5 bases respectively, with 12 bases between them. The CDR3 is 13 amino acids. CDR3 amino acids: CASSTGWGETQYF. The CDR3 DNA reads TGTGCCAGCAGTACTGGATGGGGGGAGACCCAGTACTTC.

This clone occurred a few times. The gene calls are TRBV28 and TRBJ2-1, with D perhaps TRBD2 (6 bases). The CDR3 is 14 amino acids. CDR1 is MDHEN, CDR2 SYDVKM, per germline. Trimming took 8 bases from V and 4 from J, leaving 15 bases between them. The CDR3: CASGRPGGYNEQFF. The CDR3 DNA sequence: TGTGCCAGCGGACGACCTGGGGGGTACAATGAGCAGTTCTTC.

The chain uses TRBV27 and TRBJ2-5, with D uncertain. CDR3 length equals 16 residues. Germline V gene lookup returns CDR1 MNHEY and CDR2 SMNVEV (reference sequence). V lost 0 bases and J 5 bases, leaving 16 bases between the germline ends. CDR3 residues: CASSLSLSRAIETQYF. CDR3 nucleotides: TGTGCCAGCAGTTTATCACTATCCCGAGCGATCGAGACCCAGTACTTC.

The chain joins TRBV9 to TRBJ2-3, with 8 bases lining up with TRBD2. The V gene end was trimmed by 0 bases and the J gene end by 0 bases; junction bases not matched to a gene: 3. The CDR3 has 16 amino acids. Germline CDR1 reads SGDLS; CDR2 reads YYNGEE. CDR3 bases: TGTGCCAGCAGCGTAGCAGCGGGAGATAGCACAGATACGCAGTATTTT. Residues: CASSVAAGDSTDTQYF.

The chain uses TRBV18 and TRBJ1-2; a possible D gene is TRBD1 (6 bases). Germline CDR1 reads KGHSH; CDR2 reads LQKENI. The CDR3 sequence is 14 residues long. The V gene lost 0 bases and the J gene lost 1 base, with 6 bases spanning the gap. This chain's CDR3 is CASSPPDSNYGYTF. CDR3 DNA sequence: TGTGCCAGCTCACCACCGGACAGTAACTATGGCTACACCTTC.

The V and J genes are TRBV25-1 and TRBJ1-1; a possible D gene is TRBD1 (5 bases). Germline-derived CDR1 and CDR2 are MGHDK and SYGVNS. V lost 6 bases and J lost 5, with 13 bases in between. The CDR3 sequence is 13 residues long. The CDR3 coding sequence is TGTGCCAGCAGCCAGGGAGGAGGGACTGAAGCTTTCTTT. Amino acids: CASSQGGGTEAFF.

CDR3 sequence (DNA): TGCGCCAGCTGGCCGGGACAGGGGGTGATGATGGGCGGCTACACCTTC. This translates into CASWPGQGVMMGGYTF. This chain uses TRBV5-1 with TRBJ1-2, with 11 bases aligning to TRBD1. The germline gives CDR1 SGHRS, CDR2 YFSETQ. Unmatched junction bases numbered 16, after V lost 7 bases and J lost 8 bases. The CDR3 spans 16 residues.

The chain carries TRBV7-2 and TRBJ1-3; D unresolved. The CDR3 has 15 amino acids. V lost 2 bases to trimming and J lost 0 bases, with 8 bases between them. CDR1 and CDR2 from the germline V gene are SGHTA and FQGNSA. The CDR3 protein is CASSLQSSSGNTIYF. The CDR3, as DNA: TGTGCCAGCAGCTTACAAAGCTCCTCTGGAAACACCATATATTTT.

This chain connects TRBV6-5 to TRBJ2-1, with a weak D call TRBD1 (5 bases). The V end was cut by 5 bases, the J end by 9 bases, with 17 bases between. Per germline, CDR1 MNHEY and CDR2 SVGAGI. The length of the CDR3 is 14 residues. The CDR3 loop reads CASSSRAHRREQFF. In DNA, the CDR3 is TGTGCCAGCAGTAGCCGGGCCCACAGGCGTGAGCAGTTCTTC.

This chain uses TRBV7-9 with TRBJ1-2; D not resolved. CDR3 length: 14 amino acids. Trimming cost V 2 bases and J 0 bases, with 7 bases left between them. Germline values: CDR1 SEHNR, CDR2 FQNEAQ (reference sequence). CDR3 residues: CASSLNLANYGYTF. CDR3 nucleotide sequence: TGTGCCAGCAGCTTAAATCTAGCTAACTATGGCTACACCTTC.

The V and J genes are TRBV2 and TRBJ2-2; D remains ambiguous. V gave up 7 bases and J gave up 7 bases, with 10 bases separating them. The germline CDR1 and CDR2 sequences are SNHLY and FYNNEI. The CDR3 contains 12 residues. CDR3 protein: CASTPSGGELFF. Here the CDR3 DNA reads TGTGCCAGCACCCCATCGGGCGGGGAGCTGTTTTTT. Based on the CDR3 plus reference TRBV2 and TRBJ2-2, the full variable domain is EPEVTQTPSHQVTQMGQEVILRCVPISNHLYFYWYRQILGQKVEFLVSFYNNEISEKSEIFDDQFSVERPDGSNFTLKIRSTKLEDSAMYFCASTPSGGELFFGEGSRLTVL.

The rearrangement uses TRBV7-9 and TRBJ2-7; D perhaps matches TRBD1 (6 bases). Per the germline V gene, CDR1 is SEHNR and CDR2 is FQNEAQ (reference sequence). Trimming pared 5 bases from V and 3 bases from J, leaving 11 bases between. The CDR3 length is 13 residues. The CDR3 region is CASSRLQGYEQYF. The CDR3 coding sequence is TGTGCCAGCAGCCGATTACAGGGCTACGAGCAGTACTTC.

Concerning this clone itself: This CDR3 is also generated by other DNA sequences in the sample. CDR3 residues: CASSFGQGPNEKLFF. The DNA for the CDR3 is TGTGCCAGCAGCTTTGGACAGGGCCCGAATGAAAAACTGTTTTTT. The gene calls are TRBV7-9 and TRBJ1-4; 8 nucleotides align to TRBD1. This CDR3 is 15 amino acids long. The germline gives CDR1 SEHNR, CDR2 FQNEAQ (reference sequence). The J segment lost 5 bases and the V segment lost 3 bases, leaving 5 bases of the junction unmatched.

This chain connects TRBV6-6 to TRBJ1-2; D not resolved. Trimming took 5 bases from V and 5 from J, leaving 9 bases between them. This CDR3 comprises 12 residues. CDR1 MNHNY and CDR2 SVGAGI come from the germline V gene (reference sequence). The CDR3 loop is CASSPPGYGYTF. CDR3 nucleotides: TGTGCCAGCAGTCCGCCGGGGTATGGCTACACCTTC.

This clone was observed once. The chain has TRBV27 and TRBJ1-2, with TRBD1 identical over 10 bases. The CDR3 runs to 14 residues. The V gene's germline CDR1 is MNHEY and CDR2 SMNVEV (reference sequence). Trimming took 5 bases from V and 7 from J; bases not matched to a gene: 7. The CDR3, as DNA: TGTGCCAGCAGTCCCGACAGGGGGCGGGGTGGCTACACCTTC. It yields the protein CASSPDRGRGGYTF.

V and J are TRBV6-5 and TRBJ2-7; 8 bases line up with TRBD1. The ends lost 6 bases at V and 5 bases at J; junction bases unmatched: 6. There are 13 residues in the CDR3. Germline loops: CDR1 MNHEY, CDR2 SVGAGI. The CDR3 reads CASSATGDHEQYF. CDR3 nucleotide sequence: TGTGCCAGCAGCGCGACAGGGGATCACGAGCAGTACTTC.